The 21 T cell receptor beta chains presented below share a single source sample, sequenced in a study of T-cell memory formation after mild COVID-19. TCRdb recomputed calls from the 5' RACE reads with MiXCR, one row per CDR3 protein. Among around 200,000 distinct CDR3 sequences, 20% to 25% were seen once, and the ten largest hold 23%. Sequenced input: PBMCs or a T cell subset sorted from them (not recorded which). The receptor source for this set is an adult woman who had mild COVID-19 (a few samples of this study predate the infection). Cell type and time point are not known.

This chain links TRBV27 with TRBJ1-2; D ambiguous. CDR1 and CDR2 (germline): MNHEY, SMNVEV (reference sequence). This CDR3 comprises 15 residues. V lost 7 bases, J lost 1 base, and 16 bases lay in between. The CDR3, as DNA: TGTGCCAGCAAGATTGGAGATGGGTTTAACTATGGCTACACCTTC. It translates to CASKIGDGFNYGYTF.

This clonotype was seen only a few times. The J gene is TRBJ2-1, the V gene TRBV11-2; TRBD1 matches 9 bases. The CDR3 spans 12 residues. V dropped 11 bases and J dropped 6; count of bases not matched to a gene: 5. CDR1 is SGHAT, CDR2 FQNNGV, per germline. CDR3 nucleotide sequence: TGTGCCGCAGGGACAGGGCCCAATGAGCAGTTCTTC. Encoded protein: CAAGTGPNEQFF.

This clonotype was observed a handful of times. The V call is TRBV27, the J call TRBJ2-3; 14 nucleotides match TRBD2. The CDR3 is made up of 17 amino acids. Looked up from germline, CDR1 is MNHEY and CDR2 is SMNVEV (reference sequence). Trimming cost V 5 bases and J 2 bases; bases outside gene matches: 6. The CDR3 DNA reads TGTGCCAGCAGTGGGACTAGCGGGAGCCTACTCACAGATACGCAGTATTTT. Its protein is CASSGTSGSLLTDTQYF.

CDR3 DNA: TGTGCCAGCAGCCTACGGGGGCCAGAAGAGACCCAGTACTTC. Amino acid sequence: CASSLRGPEETQYF. The chain carries TRBV27 and TRBJ2-5; D is tentatively TRBD1 or TRBD2 (6 bases each). The germline V and J ends were trimmed by 6 bases and 3 bases, with 14 bases remaining between them. This CDR3 is built from 14 residues. Germline V gene lookup returns CDR1 MNHEY and CDR2 SMNVEV (reference sequence).

The V and J genes are TRBV5-1 and TRBJ2-3, with no clear D. The germline CDR1 and CDR2 sequences are SGHRS and YFSETQ. With 5 bases removed from V and 5 bases from J, the gap between germline ends came to 12 bases. The CDR3 length is 13 residues. The CDR3 DNA reads TGCGCCAGCAGTCGTTTTGCCGGAGATACGCAGTATTTT. It is translated as CASSRFAGDTQYF.

This chain links TRBV4-1 with TRBJ2-5; TRBD2 might be the D (6 bases). Deletions cut 1 base from V and 1 base from J, with 13 bases between. Germline CDR1 and CDR2: MGHRA and YSYEKL. This CDR3 is 16 amino acids long. In DNA, the CDR3 is TGCGCCAGCAGCCAAGGAATGTGGGGGGTCCAAGAGACCCAGTACTTC. Translating gives CASSQGMWGVQETQYF.

The chain uses TRBV2 and TRBJ2-7, with 9 bases aligning to TRBD2. The CDR3 runs to 14 residues. Germline values: CDR1 SNHLY, CDR2 FYNNEI. The ends lost 6 bases at V and 5 bases at J; junction bases unmatched: 8. CDR3 sequence (DNA): TGTGCCAGCAGCCTCATAGCGGGGGTCAACGAGCAGTACTTC. It encodes CASSLIAGVNEQYF.

This chain joins TRBV7-6 and TRBJ1-1; D is undetermined. CDR3 length equals 14 residues. Trimming left V 1 base short and J 3 bases short, with 9 bases between. Per germline, CDR1 SGHVS and CDR2 FNYEAQ. The CDR3 loop is CASSLGTADTEAFF. DNA of the CDR3: TGTGCCAGCAGCTTAGGAACGGCTGACACTGAAGCTTTCTTT.

The rearrangement joins TRBV7-9 to TRBJ2-1; TRBD1 is a possible D gene (5 bases). The V end was cut by 11 bases, the J end by 6 bases, with 14 bases between. Germline V gives CDR1 SEHNR, CDR2 FQNEAQ (reference sequence). This CDR3 region has 12 residues. The CDR3, as DNA: TGTGCCGGGGTCGTGGACATCAATGAGCAGTTCTTC. It codes for CAGVVDINEQFF.

CDR3 sequence reads: CASSSGTYKSTDTQYF. CDR3 nucleotide sequence: TGTGCCAGCAGCTCCGGGACTTATAAAAGCACAGATACGCAGTATTTT. The V call is TRBV7-8, the J call TRBJ2-3; TRBD2 might be the D (6 bases). The CDR3 extends over 16 amino acids. V lost 4 bases to trimming and J lost 0 bases, with 14 bases between them. Germline V gene sequence: CDR1 SGHVS, CDR2 FQNEAQ.

There are a few counts of this clonotype. CDR3 sequence (DNA): TGTGCCAGCAGCTTAGGGCAGTCCCGCTATGGCTACACCTTC. Residues: CASSLGQSRYGYTF. V and J are TRBV5-6 and TRBJ1-2; D remains ambiguous. CDR1 is SGHDT and CDR2 is YYEEEE in the germline V gene. The CDR3 consists of 14 residues. V lost 2 bases, J lost 4 bases, and 12 bases lay in between.

This clonotype was recorded many times. The gene calls are TRBV7-6 and TRBJ2-3; 11 nucleotides match TRBD2. Per germline, CDR1 SGHVS and CDR2 FNYEAQ. The CDR3 covers 15 residues. Trimming cost V 5 bases and J 6 bases; bases outside gene matches: 7. The CDR3 loop is CASSLLAGGSDTQYF. The CDR3 bases are TGTGCCAGCAGCCTCCTAGCGGGGGGTTCGGATACGCAGTATTTT.

This chain links TRBV7-9 with TRBJ1-2; D is uncertain. V was trimmed by 1 base and J by 9 bases, leaving 12 bases between them. The germline CDR1 and CDR2 sequences are SEHNR and FQNEAQ (reference sequence). The CDR3 is made up of 13 amino acids. The CDR3, as DNA: TGTGCCAGCAGCTTAGGCGCAGCGAGGAGCTACACCTTC. It specifies CASSLGAARSYTF.

This clonotype has more than one count but fewer than ten. CDR3 coding DNA: TGCAGTGCTAGGGGACTACAGGGGGCAATGGGCTATGGCTACACCTTC. Protein sequence: CSARGLQGAMGYGYTF. The J gene is TRBJ1-2, the V gene TRBV20-1; 9 bases align to TRBD1. In germline, CDR1 is DFQATT, CDR2 SNEGSKA (reference sequence). V gave up 3 bases and J gave up 4 bases; unmatched junction bases: 12. The CDR3 has 16 amino acids.

V usage is TRBV7-6 and J usage is TRBJ2-7; D not resolved. In germline, CDR1 is SGHVS, CDR2 FNYEAQ. The V end was cut by 5 bases, the J end by 0 bases, with 11 bases between. This CDR3 is built from 14 residues. CDR3 amino acids: CASSPSTSSYEQYF. In DNA, the CDR3 is TGTGCCAGCAGCCCCTCGACAAGCTCCTACGAGCAGTACTTC.

There are a few counts of this clonotype. CDR3 protein: CASSPTSGPRGEQFF. CDR3 DNA: TGTGCCAGCAGCCCCACTAGCGGGCCCCGAGGGGAGCAGTTCTTC. The chain is built from TRBV6-2 or TRBV6-3 and TRBJ2-1; 9 bases agree with TRBD2. V was pared by 6 bases and J by 10 bases, with 13 bases of the junction left unmatched. Germline-derived CDR1 and CDR2 are MNHEY and SVGEGT. This CDR3 is built from 15 residues.

This clonotype was seen a handful of times. This chain connects TRBV29-1 to TRBJ2-7; D possibly corresponds to TRBD2 (6 bases). CDR1 and CDR2 (germline): SQVTM, ANQGSEA. The CDR3 has 14 residues. Trimming shortened V by 6 bases and J by 5 bases, and 20 bases separated the two germline ends. The CDR3: CSVDSARDSNEQYF. The CDR3, as DNA: TGCAGCGTCGATTCCGCCCGGGACTCAAACGAGCAGTACTTC.

This clonotype occurred a few times. The chain combines TRBV2 with TRBJ2-7; possible D gene TRBD1, 5 bases. Germline CDR1 reads SNHLY; CDR2 reads FYNNEI. V was trimmed by 5 bases and J by 2 bases, leaving 16 bases between them. The CDR3 runs to 15 residues. The CDR3 reads CASSQQVQNAYEQYF. The CDR3 DNA follows: TGTGCCAGCAGTCAACAGGTCCAAAACGCCTACGAGCAGTACTTC.

A few counts support this clonotype. The chain is built from TRBV27 and TRBJ1-1; 7 bases line up with TRBD1. V lost 6 bases, J lost 2 bases, and 6 bases stayed unmatched. From germline, CDR1 is MNHEY and CDR2 SMNVEV (reference sequence). This CDR3 contains 14 residues. Here the CDR3 reads CASRPGQPNTEAFF. CDR3 sequence (DNA): TGTGCCAGCAGACCGGGACAGCCTAACACTGAAGCTTTCTTT.

The chain combines TRBV12-3 or TRBV12-4 with TRBJ2-1, with no clear D. V lost 3 bases and J 7 bases, leaving 7 bases between the germline ends. The CDR3 consists of 12 residues. DNA of the CDR3: TGTGCCAGCAGTTTCCCCCTAAATGAGCAGTTCTTC. Translation: CASSFPLNEQFF.

This clonotype was seen a handful of times. This rearrangement joins TRBV29-1 to TRBJ2-1; 9 bases are a match to TRBD2. The length of the CDR3 is 15 residues. V shed 2 bases and J 10 bases; nucleotides not matched to a gene: 12. Germline-derived CDR1 and CDR2 are SQVTM and ANQGSEA. This chain's CDR3 is CSVEPHLAGKPEQFF. The CDR3 DNA sequence: TGCAGCGTTGAACCCCATCTAGCGGGAAAACCGGAGCAGTTCTTC.